This entry describes one TCR beta chain. These data originate in a study of T cell changes during pregnancy in multiple sclerosis. The method was immunoSEQ multiplex PCR; TCRdb's version includes in-frame clones alone and lacks a portion of them. The sample contains about 68,000 clones, about 90% of which appear only once. CDR3 size: 12 residues. V lost 2 bases, J lost 4 bases, and 5 bases lay in between. Germline CDR1 and CDR2: MNHNS and SASEGT. The receptor was isolated from a female donor with multiple sclerosis, enrolled in a pregnancy study. J is TRBJ1-2 and V is TRBV6-1; D gene uncertain. The sample consisted of peripheral blood, taken in the second trimester of pregnancy. In nucleotides, the CDR3 is TGTGCCAGCAGTGAATCCATCTATGGCTACACCTTC. Translating it yields CASSESIYGYTF.